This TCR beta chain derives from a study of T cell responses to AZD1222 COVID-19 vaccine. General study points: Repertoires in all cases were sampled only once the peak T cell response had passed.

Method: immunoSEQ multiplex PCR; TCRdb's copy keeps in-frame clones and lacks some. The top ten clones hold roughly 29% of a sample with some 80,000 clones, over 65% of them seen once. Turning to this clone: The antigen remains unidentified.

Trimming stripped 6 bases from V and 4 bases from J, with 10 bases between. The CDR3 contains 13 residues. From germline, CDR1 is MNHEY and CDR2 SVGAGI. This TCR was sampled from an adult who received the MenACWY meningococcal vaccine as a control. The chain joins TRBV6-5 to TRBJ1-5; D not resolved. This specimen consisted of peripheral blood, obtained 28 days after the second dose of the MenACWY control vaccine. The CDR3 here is CASRAWENQPQHF. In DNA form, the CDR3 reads TGTGCCAGCAGAGCCTGGGAGAATCAGCCCCAGCATTTT.